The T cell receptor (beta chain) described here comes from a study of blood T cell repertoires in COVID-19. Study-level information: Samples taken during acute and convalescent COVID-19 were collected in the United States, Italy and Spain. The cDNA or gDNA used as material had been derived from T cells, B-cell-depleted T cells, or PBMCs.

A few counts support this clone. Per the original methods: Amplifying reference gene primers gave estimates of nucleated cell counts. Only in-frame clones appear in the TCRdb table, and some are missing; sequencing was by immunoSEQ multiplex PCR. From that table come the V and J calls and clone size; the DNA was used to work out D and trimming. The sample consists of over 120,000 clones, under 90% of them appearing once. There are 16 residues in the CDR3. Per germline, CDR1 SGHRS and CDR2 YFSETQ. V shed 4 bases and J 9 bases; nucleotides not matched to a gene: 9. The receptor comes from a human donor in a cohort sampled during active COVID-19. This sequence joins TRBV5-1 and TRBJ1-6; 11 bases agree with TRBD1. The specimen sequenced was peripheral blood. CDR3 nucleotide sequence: TGCGCCAGCAGCCAAGGACAGGGGGCGGCTGCTTCACCCCTCCACTTT. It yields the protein CASSQGQGAAASPLHF.